The 20 T cell receptor beta chains given below trace back to one sample, sequenced in a study of blood T cell repertoires in COVID-19. Repertoires were generated with immunoSEQ multiplex PCR, while TCRdb's copy carries only in-frame clones and drops some. Of a few hundred thousand clones in the sample, around 80% were seen once. The sample taken for sequencing was peripheral blood. The receptors stem from a middle-aged woman who had recovered from COVID-19.

The chain joins TRBV12-5 to TRBJ2-7, with a weak D call TRBD1 (6 bases). CDR3 size: 13 residues. V lost 1 base and J 3 bases, leaving 7 bases between the germline ends. Germline assignment: CDR1 LGHNT and CDR2 FRNRAP. CDR3 residues: CASGLGRGYEQYF. The CDR3, as DNA: TGTGCTAGTGGTTTGGGCAGGGGCTACGAGCAGTACTTC.

The chain couples TRBV10-3 to TRBJ2-3, with 11 bases matching TRBD2. V shed 4 bases and J 6 bases; nucleotides not matched to a gene: 9. CDR1 and CDR2 from the germline V gene are ENHRY and SYGVKD. There are 16 residues in the CDR3. CDR3 protein: CAISGISGGADDTQYF. The CDR3, as DNA: TGTGCCATCAGTGGGATTAGCGGGGGGGCCGATGATACGCAGTATTTT.

The CDR3 loop is CAISEGTEITYEQYF. CDR3 coding DNA: TGTGCCATCAGTGAGGGGACAGAAATAACCTACGAGCAGTACTTC. The chain carries TRBV10-3 and TRBJ2-7; 7 positions match TRBD1. Germline V gives CDR1 ENHRY, CDR2 SYGVKD. The V gene end was trimmed by 2 bases and the J gene end by 2 bases; junction bases not matched to a gene: 6. The CDR3 covers 15 residues.

The CDR3 spells CASSLSAFAYEQYF. As DNA, the CDR3 is TGTGCCAGCAGCTTAAGCGCCTTCGCCTACGAGCAGTACTTC. The chain employs TRBV11-2 and TRBJ2-7; no definite D call. V was clipped by 2 bases and J by 2 bases, with 10 bases between them. The CDR3 length is 14 residues. In germline, CDR1 is SGHAT, CDR2 FQNNGV.

The genes are TRBV6-5 and TRBJ1-1, with TRBD1 as a possible D gene (5 bases). V lost 6 bases to trimming and J lost 0 bases, with 11 bases between them. CDR3 size: 14 residues. Germline V gene lookup returns CDR1 MNHEY and CDR2 SVGAGI. CDR3 sequence: CASSLEQVNTEAFF. DNA for the CDR3: TGTGCCAGCAGCCTAGAACAGGTGAACACTGAAGCTTTCTTT.

The chain has TRBV5-1 and TRBJ2-7, with D possibly matching TRBD1 (5 bases). The CDR3 length is 14 residues. V lost 0 bases, J lost 7 bases, and 14 bases lay in between. The germline V gene encodes CDR1 SGHRS and CDR2 YFSETQ. The CDR3 here is CASSLEPGPAEQYF. CDR3 sequence (DNA): TGCGCCAGCAGCTTGGAGCCAGGGCCCGCGGAGCAGTACTTC.

The V gene is TRBV28, the J gene TRBJ2-1; 7 bases map to TRBD1. The germline V gene encodes CDR1 MDHEN and CDR2 SYDVKM. The CDR3 runs to 12 residues. The trim removed 5 bases at V and 12 bases at J, leaving 7 bases unmatched. The CDR3 sequence: CASSLTRGWQFF. CDR3 DNA sequence: TGTGCCAGCAGTCTCACCAGGGGGTGGCAGTTCTTC.

The chain employs TRBV2 and TRBJ1-1; no clear D. This CDR3 has 11 amino acids. Deletions cut 5 bases from V and 10 bases from J, with 11 bases between. CDR1 and CDR2 (germline): SNHLY, FYNNEI. The CDR3 region has the DNA TGTGCCAGCAGTAATAGAATTTTAGCTTTCTTT. Protein sequence: CASSNRILAFF.

This clone was seen ten or more times. The chain carries TRBV7-9 and TRBJ2-1; 9 bases agree with TRBD1. Germline CDR1 SEHNR, CDR2 FQNEAQ (reference sequence). V gave up 4 bases and J gave up 8 bases; unmatched junction bases: 6. The CDR3 sequence is 14 residues long. The CDR3 here is CASSSWDRVYEQFF. In DNA form, the CDR3 reads TGTGCCAGCAGCTCCTGGGACAGGGTGTATGAGCAGTTCTTC.

The rearrangement links TRBV5-1 to TRBJ1-1; D remains unclear. Trimming removed 3 bases from V and 6 bases from J, with 15 bases in between. Germline V gene lookup returns CDR1 SGHRS and CDR2 YFSETQ. The CDR3 has 14 residues. CDR3 nucleotides: TGCGCCAGCAGCTGGGGAGGAGGTCGGCCTGAAGCTTTCTTT. Translated, it gives CASSWGGGRPEAFF. Drawing the rest from reference TRBV5-1 and TRBJ1-1, the complete variable domain is KAGVTQTPRYLIKTRGQQVTLSCSPISGHRSVSWYQQTPGQGLQFLFEYFSETQRNKGNFPGRFSGRQFSNSRSEMNVSTLELGDSALYLCASSWGGGRPEAFFGQGTRLTVV.

This chain connects TRBV6-5 to TRBJ1-2; weak D call: TRBD1 (5 bases). The CDR3 totals 15 residues. Trimming pared 2 bases from V and 0 bases from J, leaving 10 bases between. Germline CDR1 and CDR2: MNHEY and SVGAGI. The CDR3 is CASSYQGLPNYGYTF. The CDR3 bases are TGTGCCAGCAGTTACCAGGGTCTTCCTAACTATGGCTACACCTTC.

This clone was detected only a few times. The rearrangement links TRBV19 to TRBJ2-1; D is ambiguous. V was pared by 4 bases and J by 5 bases, with 12 bases between. The germline V gene has CDR1 LNHDA and CDR2 SQIVND (reference sequence). The CDR3 is 14 residues long. The CDR3, as DNA: TGTGCCAGTAGTACCGGGTCCGTCCACAATGAGCAGTTCTTC. Its translation is CASSTGSVHNEQFF.

This sequence joins TRBV29-1 and TRBJ1-2; 12 bases line up with TRBD1. V lost 4 bases and J lost 6; bases outside the gene matches: 6. The germline gives CDR1 SQVTM, CDR2 ANQGSEA. CDR3 length equals 14 residues. This CDR3 is CSVGGTGGFNGYTF. The CDR3 nucleotides read TGCAGCGTTGGTGGGACAGGGGGCTTCAATGGCTACACCTTC.

The V call is TRBV19, the J call TRBJ1-2; D remains ambiguous. The CDR3 has 14 amino acids. Deletions cut 8 bases from V and 1 base from J, with 14 bases between. Germline CDR1 LNHDA, CDR2 SQIVND (reference sequence). Written as DNA, the CDR3 is TGTGCCAGTTCTAGGACGGACTATAACTATGGCTACACCTTC. Encoded protein: CASSRTDYNYGYTF.

The chain employs TRBV18 and TRBJ1-5, with D hard to call. V was shortened by 6 bases and J by 5 bases, with 11 bases between the two germline ends. The CDR3 loop spans 13 amino acids. The germline V gene has CDR1 KGHSH and CDR2 LQKENI. The CDR3 DNA follows: TGTGCCAGCTCGGCCGTGCTCCATCAGCCCCAGCATTTT. This gives the protein CASSAVLHQPQHF.

J is TRBJ1-1 and V is TRBV6-5; 9 nucleotides match TRBD1. This CDR3 has 13 amino acids. The V and J ends lost 5 bases and 4 bases, in that order; junction bases with no gene match: 2. The germline CDR1 and CDR2 sequences are MNHEY and SVGAGI. CDR3 nucleotides: TGTGCCAGCAGTCGGGACAGGGCCACTGAAGCTTTCTTT. This codes for CASSRDRATEAFF.

This clone was counted a single time. This rearrangement joins TRBV4-2 to TRBJ2-2, with D possibly being TRBD1 (6 bases). Germline V gene lookup returns CDR1 LGHNA and CDR2 YNFKEQ. The CDR3 spans 17 residues. V lost 5 bases, J lost 0 bases, and 16 bases lay in between. CDR3 DNA: TGTGCCAGCAGCTCTGGACAGTTCGTCGCGAACACCGGGGAGCTGTTTTTT. Translating it yields CASSSGQFVANTGELFF.

The chain carries TRBV28 and TRBJ1-2; 7 nucleotides line up with TRBD1. The CDR3 consists of 13 residues. V dropped 4 bases and J dropped 3; count of bases not matched to a gene: 2. From germline, CDR1 is MDHEN and CDR2 SYDVKM. The DNA for the CDR3 is TGTGCCAGCAGTTGGGGACAGTACTATGGCTACACCTTC. Amino acid sequence: CASSWGQYYGYTF.

V is TRBV18 and J is TRBJ1-2; 8 bases match TRBD1. With V trimmed by 4 bases and J by 6 bases, 13 bases remained unmatched. The germline CDR1 and CDR2 sequences are KGHSH and LQKENI. CDR3 length equals 16 residues. CDR3 DNA: TGTGCCAGCTCACAAAGACCGGGACAGGCGGGTGATGGCTACACCTTC. It yields the protein CASSQRPGQAGDGYTF.

V and J are TRBV19 and TRBJ2-3; TRBD2 aligns across 15 bases. Per the germline V gene, CDR1 is LNHDA and CDR2 is SQIVND (reference sequence). The CDR3 loop spans 16 amino acids. J lost 8 bases, V lost 8 bases, and 11 bases had no gene match. In DNA, the CDR3 is TGTGCCAGTTCGGGCTGGACTAGCGGGGGGGTCGGTACGCAGTATTTT. It is translated as CASSGWTSGGVGTQYF.